This T cell receptor (beta chain) appears in the sequencing data of a study of blood T cells in healthy people across ages. This clonotype was seen a few times. Its target is not known. Regarding the study as a whole: Diversity of TCR beta per million T cells declined in a roughly linear way with age. One million T cells yielded diversity estimates that were considered underestimates.

Trimming shortened V by 3 bases and J by 0 bases, and 18 bases separated the two germline ends. Germline-derived CDR1 and CDR2 are LNHNV and YYDKDF (reference sequence). The length of the CDR3 is 17 residues. A second PCR, run for roughly 7 to 12 cycles, used a sample-barcoded 5' primer plus a J-beta primer mix. All samples gave at least 2.5 million CDR3-containing paired-end reads. MiXCR was run by TCRdb on the 5' RACE reads, yielding one entry per CDR3 protein. The data hold fewer than 1,000,000 distinct CDR3 sequences, with more than 40% observed a single time. The sample comprised blood. The V call is TRBV15, the J call TRBJ2-7; no clear D gene. The source of this sequence is a man aged 60-69 years in good health. In DNA form, the CDR3 reads TGTGCCACCAGCAGGGTAGCAGCCGGTCCGAACTCCTACGAGCAGTACTTC. This gives the protein CATSRVAAGPNSYEQYF.